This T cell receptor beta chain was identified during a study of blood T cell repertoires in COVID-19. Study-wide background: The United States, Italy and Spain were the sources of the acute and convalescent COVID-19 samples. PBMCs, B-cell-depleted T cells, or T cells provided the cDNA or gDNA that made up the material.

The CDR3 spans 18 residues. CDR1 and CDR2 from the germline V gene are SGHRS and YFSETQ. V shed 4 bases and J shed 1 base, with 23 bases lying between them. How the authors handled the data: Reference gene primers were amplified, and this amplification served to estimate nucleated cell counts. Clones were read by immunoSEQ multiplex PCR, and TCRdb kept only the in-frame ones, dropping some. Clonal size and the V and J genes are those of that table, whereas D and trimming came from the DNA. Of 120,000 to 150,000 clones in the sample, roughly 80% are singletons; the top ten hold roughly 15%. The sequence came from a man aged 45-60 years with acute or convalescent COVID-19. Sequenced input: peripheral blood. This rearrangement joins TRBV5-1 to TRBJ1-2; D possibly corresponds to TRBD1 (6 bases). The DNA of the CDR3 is TGCGCCAGCAGCCCTACACCAAGCGGACAGATAAATAACTATGGCTACACCTTC. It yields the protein CASSPTPSGQINNYGYTF.